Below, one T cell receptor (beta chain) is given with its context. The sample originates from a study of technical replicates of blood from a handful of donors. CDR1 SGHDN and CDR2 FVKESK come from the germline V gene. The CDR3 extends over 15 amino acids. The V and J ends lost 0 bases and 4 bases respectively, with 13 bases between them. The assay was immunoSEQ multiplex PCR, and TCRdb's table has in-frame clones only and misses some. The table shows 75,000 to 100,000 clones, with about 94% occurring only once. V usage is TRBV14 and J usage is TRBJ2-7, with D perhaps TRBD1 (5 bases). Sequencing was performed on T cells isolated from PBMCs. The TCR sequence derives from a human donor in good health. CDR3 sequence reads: CASSQDDSGLYEQYF. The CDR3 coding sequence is TGTGCCAGCAGCCAAGATGATTCAGGGTTGTACGAGCAGTACTTC.